This T cell receptor (beta chain) was recorded in a study of blood T cell repertoires in COVID-19. As for the study in general: The origin of the acute and convalescent COVID-19 samples was the United States, Italy and Spain. PBMCs, B-cell-depleted T cells, or T cells were the source of the cDNA or gDNA that made up the material.

Per the germline V gene, CDR1 is SGHNT and CDR2 is YYREEE (reference sequence). The CDR3 runs 16 residues. Trimming removed 0 bases from V and 4 bases from J; junction bases left unmatched: 9. Authors' methods: Scientists estimated how many nucleated cells there were by amplifying reference gene primers. This table comes from immunoSEQ multiplex PCR, and its TCRdb copy is limited to in-frame clones, with some not included. D and trimming come from the DNA, and the V and J calls and clone size come from that table. The top ten hold over 2% of the sample, which has 140,000 to 150,000 clones, around nine tenths seen once.

V usage is TRBV5-4 and J usage is TRBJ1-2; TRBD1 aligns across 7 bases. Sequenced input: peripheral blood. The source is a human donor in a cohort sampled during active COVID-19. CDR3 sequence (DNA): TGTGCCAGCAGCTTGGAGAACAGGGGCGCCTCCTATGGCTACACCTTC. Translated: CASSLENRGASYGYTF.